A selection of T cell receptor beta chains follows, all from one sample in a study of siplizumab effects on memory and regulatory T cells. Generated by immunoSEQ multiplex PCR, the TCRdb table keeps only in-frame clones and is missing some. The sample holds some 100,000 clones, around 97% seen once. Sequenced sample: naive CD4+ T cells sorted from blood. Receptors originate from a human donor in good health. Both conserved end residues are part of each CDR3. Fields, in order: J gene, V gene, D gene, clone size, CDR3 DNA, CDR3 protein. A D gene is named only where the DNA matches it firmly. Size is omitted from some rows. Given values are once, few, many or a class for expanded clones.

j_gene: TRBJ1-3; v_gene: TRBV6-1; d_gene: TRBD1; abundance: NA; CDR3nt: TGTGCCAGCAGGGGACAGGGAGGAAACACCATATATTTT; CDR3aa: CASRGQGGNTIYF
j_gene: TRBJ2-5; v_gene: TRBV9; d_gene: TRBD2; abundance: NA; CDR3nt: TGTGCCAGCAGCGGTAGCGGGGGGGCCTCGGAGACCCAGTACTTC; CDR3aa: CASSGSGGASETQYF
j_gene: TRBJ2-7; v_gene: TRBV19; d_gene: TRBD2; abundance: NA; CDR3nt: TGTGCCAGTAGGCTAGCGGGGAATACCTACGAGCAGTACTTC; CDR3aa: CASRLAGNTYEQYF
j_gene: TRBJ1-1; v_gene: TRBV7-2; d_gene: NA; abundance: NA; CDR3nt: TGTGCCAGCAGCTTAGCGCACACAGCCAACACTGAAGCTTTCTTT; CDR3aa: CASSLAHTANTEAFF
j_gene: TRBJ1-5; v_gene: TRBV6-5; d_gene: NA; abundance: NA; CDR3nt: TGTGCCAGCAGTTACTCACCAGGGCCCAATCAGCCCCAGCATTTT; CDR3aa: CASSYSPGPNQPQHF
j_gene: TRBJ1-2; v_gene: TRBV7-2; d_gene: NA; abundance: NA; CDR3nt: TGTGCCAGCAGCTTAGAGTCCAGAAACTATGGCTACACCTTC; CDR3aa: CASSLESRNYGYTF
j_gene: TRBJ1-6; v_gene: TRBV28; d_gene: TRBD1; abundance: once; CDR3nt: TGTGCCAGCAACATACAGGGGGTTTATAATTCACCCCTCCACTTT; CDR3aa: CASNIQGVYNSPLHF
j_gene: TRBJ2-7; v_gene: TRBV7-2; d_gene: TRBD2; abundance: NA; CDR3nt: TGTGCCAGCAGCTTAATCGGCGGGGGTGAAGAGCAGTACTTC; CDR3aa: CASSLIGGGEEQYF
j_gene: TRBJ2-5; v_gene: TRBV2; d_gene: NA; abundance: NA; CDR3nt: TGTGCCAGCAGCGCCAGGGTGAGCTGGGAGACCCAGTACTTC; CDR3aa: CASSARVSWETQYF
j_gene: TRBJ1-2; v_gene: TRBV11-2; d_gene: NA; abundance: NA; CDR3nt: TGTGCCAGCAGCTTAGATAGGTCAGCAAATAACTATGGCTACACCTTC; CDR3aa: CASSLDRSANNYGYTF
j_gene: TRBJ1-5; v_gene: TRBV19; d_gene: NA; abundance: NA; CDR3nt: TGTGCCAGTAGTATAGATCGGGATCAGCCCCAGCATTTT; CDR3aa: CASSIDRDQPQHF
j_gene: TRBJ2-1; v_gene: TRBV19; d_gene: TRBD2; abundance: once; CDR3nt: TGTGCCAGTAGTACTAACGAGGGAGGCGGGGGGATCTACAATGAGCAGTTCTTC; CDR3aa: CASSTNEGGGGIYNEQFF
j_gene: TRBJ1-1; v_gene: TRBV12-5; d_gene: NA; abundance: NA; CDR3nt: TGTGCTAGTGGTTTGGTAAAAGGAAGTACCGACACTGAAGCTTTCTTT; CDR3aa: CASGLVKGSTDTEAFF
j_gene: TRBJ2-3; v_gene: TRBV6-6; d_gene: NA; abundance: NA; CDR3nt: TGTGCCAGCAGTTACTCGGGCGGGGGCGCGGCAGATACGCAGTATTTT; CDR3aa: CASSYSGGGAADTQYF
j_gene: TRBJ2-3; v_gene: TRBV7-2; d_gene: NA; abundance: NA; CDR3nt: TGTGCCAGCAGCTTAATGGGGGGACAGAGCACAGATACGCAGTATTTT; CDR3aa: CASSLMGGQSTDTQYF
j_gene: TRBJ1-6; v_gene: TRBV18; d_gene: TRBD1; abundance: NA; CDR3nt: TGTGCCAGCTCAACCGGGACAGGGGAATCACCCCTCCACTTT; CDR3aa: CASSTGTGESPLHF
j_gene: TRBJ1-2; v_gene: TRBV15; d_gene: NA; abundance: NA; CDR3nt: TGTGCCACCAGCAGAGATACAGGAAACTATGGCTACACCTTC; CDR3aa: CATSRDTGNYGYTF
j_gene: TRBJ2-3; v_gene: TRBV10-3; d_gene: NA; abundance: NA; CDR3nt: TGTGCCATCAGTGACCGAGACAGCACAGATACGCAGTATTTT; CDR3aa: CAISDRDSTDTQYF
j_gene: TRBJ2-7; v_gene: TRBV5-1; d_gene: TRBD1; abundance: NA; CDR3nt: TGCGCCAGCAGCGTGGACAGGGTGTGGTGGTACGAGCAGTACTTC; CDR3aa: CASSVDRVWWYEQYF
j_gene: TRBJ2-7; v_gene: TRBV7-2; d_gene: TRBD2; abundance: NA; CDR3nt: TGTGCCAGCAGCTTAGGCGGGGGAAGTTCCTACGAGCAGTACTTC; CDR3aa: CASSLGGGSSYEQYF
j_gene: TRBJ1-4; v_gene: TRBV15; d_gene: NA; abundance: NA; CDR3nt: TGTGCCACCAGCAGAGGGGGGGGTTTGCAACTGTTTTTT; CDR3aa: CATSRGGGLQLFF
j_gene: TRBJ1-2; v_gene: TRBV28; d_gene: NA; abundance: NA; CDR3nt: TGTGCCAGCAGTCCCTCTTGGGGGAACTATGGCTACACCTTC; CDR3aa: CASSPSWGNYGYTF
j_gene: TRBJ1-6; v_gene: TRBV5-1; d_gene: NA; abundance: NA; CDR3nt: TGCGCCAGCAGCATAACAACCGACTATAATTCACCCCTCCACTTT; CDR3aa: CASSITTDYNSPLHF
j_gene: TRBJ2-7; v_gene: TRBV12-1; d_gene: NA; abundance: NA; CDR3nt: TGTGCCAGCACCCTAGATTTCTCCTACGAGCAGTACTTC; CDR3aa: CASTLDFSYEQYF
j_gene: TRBJ2-3; v_gene: TRBV14; d_gene: NA; abundance: NA; CDR3nt: TGTGCCAGCAGCCAAGGGCAGGGAGATACGCAGTATTTT; CDR3aa: CASSQGQGDTQYF
j_gene: TRBJ1-2; v_gene: TRBV6-5; d_gene: NA; abundance: NA; CDR3nt: TGTGCCAGCAGATCGGACGGGGCCGGTGGCTACACCTTC; CDR3aa: CASRSDGAGGYTF
j_gene: TRBJ1-2; v_gene: TRBV19; d_gene: NA; abundance: NA; CDR3nt: TGTGCCAGTAGTATGCCAATTTCTAACTATGGCTACACCTTC; CDR3aa: CASSMPISNYGYTF
j_gene: TRBJ2-2; v_gene: TRBV5-1; d_gene: NA; abundance: NA; CDR3nt: TGCGCCAGCAGCTTGGCGTCGACGAACACCGGGGAGCTGTTTTTT; CDR3aa: CASSLASTNTGELFF
j_gene: TRBJ2-2; v_gene: TRBV7-3; d_gene: NA; abundance: NA; CDR3nt: TGTGCCAGCAGCCCCCCGAGGGGTACGAACACCGGGGAGCTGTTTTTT; CDR3aa: CASSPPRGTNTGELFF
j_gene: TRBJ2-2; v_gene: TRBV5-8; d_gene: TRBD2; abundance: NA; CDR3nt: TGTGCCAGCAGCTTCAGAGCGGGGGGGCTCACCGGGGAGCTGTTTTTT; CDR3aa: CASSFRAGGLTGELFF
j_gene: TRBJ1-4; v_gene: TRBV5-1; d_gene: NA; abundance: NA; CDR3nt: TGCGCCAGCAGCGCGGGTTCACCTAATGAAAAACTGTTTTTT; CDR3aa: CASSAGSPNEKLFF
j_gene: TRBJ1-6; v_gene: TRBV9; d_gene: NA; abundance: once; CDR3nt: TGTGCCAGCAGCCCGGAAAATTCACCCCTCCACTTT; CDR3aa: CASSPENSPLHF
j_gene: TRBJ1-4; v_gene: TRBV6-6; d_gene: NA; abundance: NA; CDR3nt: TGTGCCAGCAGTTACGGCCCCGAGGGGACTAATGAAAAACTGTTTTTT; CDR3aa: CASSYGPEGTNEKLFF